These 8 T cell receptor beta chains came from one sample sequenced in a study of T cells in Graves' hyperthyroidism and ophthalmopathy. Amplified regions were TCR beta CDR3 sequences from RNA transcripts. Primed by the HTBI set, a first-round RT-PCR was run on the TCR CDR3. Using its own MiXCR run on the multiplex PCR reads, TCRdb lists one record per CDR3 protein. This table holds 200,000 to 250,000 distinct CDR3 sequences, almost 25% found once. The source material was blood. The receptors here all came from a woman aged 40 to 49 with Graves' ophthalmopathy.

J is TRBJ1-5 and V is TRBV28, with TRBD1 matching 9 bases. Trimming removed 3 bases from V and 0 bases from J; junction bases left unmatched: 9. The germline CDR1 and CDR2 sequences are MDHEN and SYDVKM. The CDR3 is made up of 18 amino acids. The CDR3 spells CASSLGQGGGYSNQPQHF. The CDR3 coding sequence is TGTGCCAGCAGTTTGGGACAGGGAGGAGGCTATAGCAATCAGCCCCAGCATTTT. Complete variable domain (other parts from reference TRBV28 and TRBJ1-5): DVKVTQSSRYLVKRTGEKVFLECVQDMDHENMFWYRQDPGLGLRLIYFSYDVKMKEKGDIPEGYSVSREKKERFSLILESASTNQTSMYLCASSLGQGGGYSNQPQHFGDGTRLSIL.

This clonotype occurred many times. The V call is TRBV19, the J call TRBJ2-2, with D possibly TRBD1 on 5 matching bases. This CDR3 has 15 amino acids. V lost 3 bases and J 5 bases, leaving 13 bases between the germline ends. The germline gives CDR1 LNHDA, CDR2 SQIVND (reference sequence). The CDR3 sequence is CASSMGQTWTGELFF. The CDR3 nucleotides read TGTGCCAGTAGTATGGGGCAGACTTGGACCGGGGAGCTGTTTTTT. The variable domain in full, completed from reference TRBV19 and TRBJ2-2, reads DGGITQSPKYLFRKEGQNVTLSCEQNLNHDAMYWYRQDPGQGLRLIYYSQIVNDFQKGDIAEGYSVSREKKESFPLTVTSAQKNPTAFYLCASSMGQTWTGELFFGEGSRLTVL.

This clonotype was picked up many times. This chain uses TRBV28 with TRBJ2-2; tentative D call: TRBD1 (5 bases). The CDR3 contains 14 residues. V was clipped by 4 bases and J by 5 bases, with 11 bases between them. Germline V gene sequence: CDR1 MDHEN, CDR2 SYDVKM. The CDR3 nucleotides read TGTGCCAGCAGTTCGACAGCGCCAACCGGGGAGCTGTTTTTT. Translating it yields CASSSTAPTGELFF.

The chain recombines TRBV12-3 or TRBV12-4 with TRBJ2-6, with D tentatively TRBD1 (5 bases). V lost 2 bases to trimming and J lost 3 bases, with 8 bases between them. The CDR3 is 15 amino acids. The DNA for the CDR3 is TGTGCCAGCAGTTTAAAAGGGGTTGGGGCCAACGTCCTGACTTTC. This translates into CASSLKGVGANVLTF.

The table lists this clonotype with a few counts. V gene TRBV6-2 or TRBV6-3 combines with J gene TRBJ2-3; TRBD2 matches at 10 bases. With V trimmed by 5 bases and J by 3 bases, 11 bases remained unmatched. Germline values: CDR1 MNHEY, CDR2 SVGEGT. This CDR3 is 17 amino acids long. Here the CDR3 DNA reads TGTGCCAGCAGTCTCTGGACTAGCGGAAGTATGACAGATACGCAGTATTTT. Translated: CASSLWTSGSMTDTQYF.

This clonotype was recorded at least ten times. The genes are TRBV3-1 and TRBJ2-5; 10 bases match TRBD2. Germline CDR1 reads LGHDT; CDR2 reads YNNKEL (reference sequence). The trim removed 3 bases at V and 5 bases at J, leaving 6 bases unmatched. This CDR3 spans 15 amino acids. Here the CDR3 reads CASSHLAGAGETQYF. The CDR3 coding sequence is TGTGCCAGCAGCCACCTAGCGGGAGCGGGGGAGACCCAGTACTTC.

This clonotype was seen at least ten times. The gene calls are TRBV9 and TRBJ2-7, with D possibly being TRBD2 (6 bases). V was trimmed by 4 bases and J by 7 bases, leaving 12 bases between them. This CDR3 spans 12 amino acids. Germline assignment: CDR1 SGDLS and CDR2 YYNGEE. The CDR3 region is CASSSPAGEQYF. For the CDR3, the DNA is TGTGCCAGCAGCTCTCCCGCGGGAGAGCAGTACTTC.

This clonotype was detected ten times or more. DNA for the CDR3: TGTGCCAGCAGTGAGGCAGGGGAAGTCCTCTACGAGCAGTACTTC. Its translation: CASSEAGEVLYEQYF. V usage is TRBV2 and J usage is TRBJ2-7; maybe TRBD1 (6 bases). The V and J ends lost 3 bases and 3 bases respectively, with 15 bases between them. This CDR3 region has 15 residues. The germline gives CDR1 SNHLY, CDR2 FYNNEI.